One and the same sample provided the 30 T cell receptor beta chains below, sequenced in a study of T cells in Graves' hyperthyroidism and ophthalmopathy. RNA transcripts provided the source from which TCR beta CDR3 regions were amplified. Carried out on the TCR CDR3, a first-round RT-PCR used the HTBI primer set. TCRdb fed the multiplex PCR reads into MiXCR, producing one record per CDR3 protein. The sample carries about 540,000 distinct CDR3 sequences, roughly 46% recorded once. Input material: peripheral blood or thyroid tissue (not recorded which). Source of these receptors: a woman between 18 and 29 years old with Graves' hyperthyroidism.

The CDR3 DNA follows: TGCGCCAGCATGTTCAGTTCCTCCACAGATACGCAGTATTTT. It is translated as CASMFSSSTDTQYF. J is TRBJ2-3 and V is TRBV5-1; D not certain. The CDR3 covers 14 residues. Trimming shortened V by 6 bases and J by 2 bases, and 13 bases separated the two germline ends. Per the germline V gene, CDR1 is SGHRS and CDR2 is YFSETQ.

This clonotype was detected ten times or more. This chain uses TRBV4-1 with TRBJ2-5, with 9 bases lining up with TRBD2. Trimming took 2 bases from V and 5 from J; bases not matched to a gene: 6. The CDR3 is made up of 15 amino acids. CDR1 MGHRA and CDR2 YSYEKL come from the germline V gene. Written as DNA, the CDR3 is TGCGCCAGCAGCCAATTGGGGACTAGCATGGAGACCCAGTACTTC. Its translation: CASSQLGTSMETQYF.

This clonotype came up a few times. The chain recombines TRBV6-5 with TRBJ1-5, with D unresolved. The V end was cut by 5 bases, the J end by 4 bases, with 6 bases between. The CDR3 runs to 12 residues. CDR1 and CDR2 from the germline V gene are MNHEY and SVGAGI. The CDR3 region is CASSNINQPQHF. CDR3 sequence (DNA): TGTGCCAGCAGTAACATTAATCAGCCCCAGCATTTT.

This clonotype was found many times. This chain uses TRBV7-2 with TRBJ2-7; a possible D gene is TRBD1 (6 bases). Germline CDR1 SGHTA, CDR2 FQGNSA. The CDR3 is made up of 15 amino acids. V was pared by 1 base and J by 7 bases, with 17 bases between. CDR3 sequence reads: CASSLDRAYFWEQYF. The CDR3 nucleotides read TGTGCCAGCAGCTTAGACAGGGCTTACTTTTGGGAGCAGTACTTC. The full variable domain, completed using reference TRBV7-2 and TRBJ2-7, is GAGVSQSPSNKVTEKGKDVELRCDPISGHTALYWYRQSLGQGLEFLIYFQGNSAPDKSGLPSDRFSAERTGGSVSTLTIQRTQQEDSAVYLCASSLDRAYFWEQYFGPGTRLTVT.

This clonotype was counted at least ten times. The chain combines TRBV4-3 with TRBJ1-1, with TRBD1 matching over 9 bases. Germline trimming cut 0 bases from V and 2 bases from J; bases unmatched to any gene: 7. The CDR3 has 17 amino acids. CDR1 and CDR2 (germline): LGHNA, YSLEER. The CDR3 is CASSQDRDRDQNTEAFF. In DNA form, the CDR3 reads TGCGCCAGCAGCCAAGATCGGGACAGGGACCAAAACACTGAAGCTTTCTTT.

Ten or more counts support this clonotype. V and J are TRBV15 and TRBJ2-2; 10 bases map to TRBD2. The J segment lost 6 bases and the V segment lost 0 bases, leaving 7 bases of the junction unmatched. The V gene's germline CDR1 is LNHNV and CDR2 YYDKDF (reference sequence). This CDR3 contains 17 residues. The CDR3 DNA is TGTGCCACCAGCAGAGATCGGGCTAGCGGGAGACCCGGGGAGCTGTTTTTT. Its translation: CATSRDRASGRPGELFF. Looking up the rest from reference TRBV15 and TRBJ2-2 gives the full variable domain: DAMVIQNPRYQVTQFGKPVTLSCSQTLNHNVMYWYQQKSSQAPKLLFHYYDKDFNNEADTPDNFQSRRPNTSFCFLDIRSPGLGDTAMYLCATSRDRASGRPGELFFGEGSRLTVL.

This clonotype was detected ten times or more. J is TRBJ2-5 and V is TRBV11-2, with TRBD2 matching 8 bases. Per germline, CDR1 SGHAT and CDR2 FQNNGV. V was clipped by 4 bases and J by 1 base; unmatched bases: 5. This CDR3 has 15 residues. In nucleotides, the CDR3 is TGTGCCAGCAGCTCTGGGACTAGACTCCAAGAGACCCAGTACTTC. This translates into CASSSGTRLQETQYF.

The rearrangement links TRBV7-2 to TRBJ2-5, with D perhaps TRBD2 (6 bases). The CDR3 runs to 16 residues. The germline V gene encodes CDR1 SGHTA and CDR2 FQGNSA. Deletions cut 1 base from V and 5 bases from J, with 17 bases between. The CDR3 DNA reads as TGTGCCAGCAGCTTAGTACAGGAGGGGCTGAGTGAGACCCAGTACTTC. Amino acids: CASSLVQEGLSETQYF.

This clonotype has a count of ten or more. V and J are TRBV7-2 and TRBJ1-2; D gene unclear. Germline CDR1 is SGHTA and CDR2 is FQGNSA. Between the trimmed V and J ends, which lost 1 base and 4 bases, there was a span of 10 bases. This CDR3 spans 14 amino acids. In nucleotides, the CDR3 is TGTGCCAGCAGCTTAGAGACAAGATTCTATGGCTACACCTTC. This encodes CASSLETRFYGYTF.

There are many counts of this clonotype. The V call is TRBV11-3, the J call TRBJ1-1; no firm D call. V lost 7 bases and J lost 1, with 16 bases in between. Germline CDR1 SGHNT, CDR2 YENEEA. The CDR3 runs to 15 residues. The CDR3 DNA follows: TGTGCCAGCACCACCGGACGTTCAGGGAACACTGAAGCTTTCTTT. The encoded protein is CASTTGRSGNTEAFF. Variable domain in full (rest from reference TRBV11-3 and TRBJ1-1): EAGVVQSPRYKIIEKKQPVAFWCNPISGHNTLYWYLQNLGQGPELLIRYENEEAVDDSQLPKDRFSAERLKGVDSTLKIQPAELGDSAVYLCASTTGRSGNTEAFFGQGTRLTVV.

This clonotype was detected many times. This rearrangement joins TRBV11-1 to TRBJ1-6; a possible D gene is TRBD1 (6 bases). The CDR3 totals 14 residues. Germline V CDR1 and CDR2: SGHAT, FQDESV (reference sequence). The V gene lost 3 bases and the J gene lost 7 bases, with 10 bases spanning the gap. CDR3 DNA sequence: TGTGCCAGCAGCTTCACAGGGTGGAATTCACCCCTCCACTTT. Amino acid sequence: CASSFTGWNSPLHF. The full variable domain, with the rest looked up from reference TRBV11-1 and TRBJ1-6, is EAEVAQSPRYKITEKSQAVAFWCDPISGHATLYWYRQILGQGPELLVQFQDESVVDDSQLPKDRFSAERLKGVDSTLKIQPAELGDSAMYLCASSFTGWNSPLHFGNGTRLTVT.

Only a few counts were recorded for this clonotype. This chain connects TRBV2 to TRBJ1-1; maybe TRBD1 (6 bases). The ends were cut back, 6 bases at V and 1 base at J, with 15 bases in the middle. Germline CDR1 reads SNHLY; CDR2 reads FYNNEI. CDR3 size: 15 residues. The CDR3 DNA follows: TGTGCCAGCAGAGAAACTTTGACAGGGAACACTGAAGCTTTCTTT. It encodes CASRETLTGNTEAFF.

The rearrangement uses TRBV4-1 and TRBJ1-5; D gene ambiguous. The CDR3 contains 9 residues. Germline V gene data show CDR1 as MGHRA and CDR2 as YSYEKL. Between the trimmed V and J ends, which lost 10 bases and 7 bases, there was a span of 5 bases. As DNA, the CDR3 is TGCGCCACCGGACAGCCCCAGCATTTT. This encodes CATGQPQHF.

This chain joins TRBV7-2 and TRBJ1-1, with D maybe TRBD1 (6 bases). Trimming shortened V by 2 bases and J by 4 bases, and 20 bases separated the two germline ends. The CDR3 sequence is 17 residues long. CDR1 and CDR2 (germline): SGHTA, FQGNSA. The CDR3 sequence is CASSLIDTGPVGTEAFF. CDR3 nucleotides: TGTGCCAGCAGCTTAATAGATACAGGGCCGGTGGGCACTGAAGCTTTCTTT.

Comments on this clonotype: This may come from a read error, since a much larger clone is one base off. The V gene is TRBV5-1, the J gene TRBJ1-1; possibly TRBD1 for D (5 bases). V shed 6 bases and J shed 1 base, with 13 bases lying between them. Germline CDR1 is SGHRS and CDR2 is YFSETQ. The CDR3 is 14 residues long. The CDR3 loop is CASTRQTANTEAFF. In DNA form, the CDR3 reads TGCGCCAGCACCAGACAGACAGCGAACACTGAAGCTTTCTTT. Full variable domain (rest looked up from reference TRBV5-1 and TRBJ1-1): KAGVTQTPRYLIKTRGQQVTLSCSPISGHRSVSWYQQTPGQGLQFLFEYFSETQRNKGNFPGRFSGRQFSNSRSEMNVSTLELGDSALYLCASTRQTANTEAFFGQGTRLTVV.

The J gene is TRBJ1-2, the V gene TRBV15, with D perhaps TRBD1 (5 bases). The CDR3 consists of 16 residues. Trimming took off 3 bases at V and 3 bases at J, with 17 bases between the two ends. Looked up from germline, CDR1 is LNHNV and CDR2 is YYDKDF (reference sequence). The CDR3 region is CATSSLGEGSDYGYTF. The CDR3 bases are TGTGCCACCAGCAGCTTGGGGGAGGGTTCAGACTATGGCTACACCTTC.

The table lists this clonotype with a few counts. The chain joins TRBV7-3 to TRBJ1-5; D unclear. This CDR3 has 15 residues. CDR1 is SGHTA, CDR2 FQGTGA, per germline. Trimming pared 5 bases from V and 5 bases from J, leaving 16 bases between. CDR3 DNA: TGTGCCAGCAGCCCGACTGTCGAGGCATATCAGCCCCAGCATTTT. Encoded protein: CASSPTVEAYQPQHF.

The genes are TRBV24-1 and TRBJ2-1, with TRBD2 identical over 10 bases. This CDR3 spans 16 amino acids. V lost 4 bases, J lost 5 bases, and 7 bases stayed unmatched. CDR1 is KGHDR, CDR2 SFDVKD, per germline. CDR3 coding DNA: TGTGCCACCAGTGAACCAGGACTAGCGGCTGACAATGAGCAGTTCTTC. It translates to CATSEPGLAADNEQFF.

The V gene is TRBV7-2, the J gene TRBJ1-1; 8 positions agree with TRBD1. Germline assignment: CDR1 SGHTA and CDR2 FQGNSA. The junction had 6 bases not matched to a gene; V was cut back by 7 bases and J by 2 bases. This CDR3 comprises 14 residues. Here the CDR3 DNA reads TGTGCCAGCACTACAGGGGGTGGAAACACTGAAGCTTTCTTT. Its protein is CASTTGGGNTEAFF.

This clonotype was seen many times. The chain links TRBV9 to TRBJ2-2, with TRBD2 as a possible D gene (5 bases). The germline V gene has CDR1 SGDLS and CDR2 YYNGEE. Trimming shortened V by 3 bases and J by 9 bases, and 15 bases separated the two germline ends. The length of the CDR3 is 14 residues. This chain's CDR3 is CASSASQVGRELFF. Written as DNA, the CDR3 is TGTGCCAGCAGCGCTAGCCAAGTGGGGAGGGAGCTGTTTTTT.

This clonotype was seen repeatedly, ten times or more. V usage is TRBV7-2 and J usage is TRBJ2-7, with 7 bases identical to TRBD1. V shed 5 bases and J 3 bases; nucleotides not matched to a gene: 10. The V gene's germline CDR1 is SGHTA and CDR2 FQGNSA. The CDR3 spans 15 residues. CDR3 sequence reads: CASSPYRGWGYEQYF. In DNA form, the CDR3 reads TGTGCCAGCAGCCCGTACAGGGGCTGGGGCTACGAGCAGTACTTC.

This clonotype was observed many times. CDR3 DNA sequence: TGTGCCAGCAGCTTAAGACAGGTGGCGAAGAACACTGAAGCTTTCTTT. Protein: CASSLRQVAKNTEAFF. V and J are TRBV7-9 and TRBJ1-1, with a possible D match to TRBD1 (6 bases). Germline loops: CDR1 SEHNR, CDR2 FQNEAQ (reference sequence). Trimming stripped 2 bases from V and 1 base from J, with 14 bases between. The CDR3 covers 16 residues.

In this sample, this clonotype turned up many times. The genes are TRBV20-1 and TRBJ2-7, with 15 bases aligning to TRBD2. Germline trimming cut 5 bases from V and 6 bases from J; bases unmatched to any gene: 2. CDR1 and CDR2 (germline): DFQATT, SNEGSKA (reference sequence). CDR3 length equals 13 residues. CDR3 amino acids: CSAWTSGRVEQYF. The CDR3 DNA reads as TGCAGTGCTTGGACTAGCGGGAGGGTCGAGCAGTACTTC.

This clonotype was seen many times. This sequence joins TRBV12-3 or TRBV12-4 and TRBJ2-5; TRBD2 aligns across 7 bases. Losses at the gene ends were 8 bases for V and 5 bases for J; bases not matched to a gene: 5. The CDR3 sequence is 12 residues long. The CDR3 protein is CASSRGSETQYF. In nucleotides, the CDR3 is TGTGCCAGCTCCCGCGGGAGTGAGACCCAGTACTTC.

This clonotype was detected ten times or more. The rearrangement uses TRBV27 and TRBJ1-2; TRBD1 aligns across 7 bases. The CDR3 sequence is 13 residues long. With 5 bases clipped from V and 4 bases from J, the junction kept 4 bases outside the gene matches. The V gene's germline CDR1 is MNHEY and CDR2 SMNVEV (reference sequence). As DNA, the CDR3 is TGTGCCAGCAGTCCGGGGGACAGCTATGGCTACACCTTC. Its protein product is CASSPGDSYGYTF.

V gene TRBV24-1 combines with J gene TRBJ1-1; D is perhaps TRBD1 (5 bases). Germline assignment: CDR1 KGHDR and CDR2 SFDVKD. V was trimmed by 11 bases and J by 4 bases, leaving 16 bases between them. The CDR3 is 13 residues long. The CDR3 region is CAMLGGSGTEAFF. CDR3 sequence (DNA): TGTGCCATGCTGGGGGGATCCGGCACTGAAGCTTTCTTT.

This chain links TRBV10-3 with TRBJ1-5, with TRBD1 matching 7 bases. This CDR3 region has 13 residues. Germline V gene data show CDR1 as ENHRY and CDR2 as SYGVKD. V trimming: 6 bases; J trimming: 11 bases; junction bases outside the gene matches: 10. The CDR3 DNA is TGTGCCATCAGAGAGGGGGCCCAAGAGACCCAGCATTTT. Encoded protein: CAIREGAQETQHF.

This clonotype was detected many times. This chain links TRBV19 with TRBJ1-5; D possibly corresponds to TRBD1 (5 bases). Germline V gives CDR1 LNHDA, CDR2 SQIVND (reference sequence). The CDR3 covers 17 residues. Trimming left V 3 bases short and J 4 bases short, with 19 bases between. CDR3 residues: CASSIGLYRRGNQPQHF. DNA of the CDR3: TGTGCCAGTAGTATTGGTCTTTACAGGCGCGGGAATCAGCCCCAGCATTTT.

This clonotype was found once. V is TRBV7-2 and J is TRBJ1-5; D not resolved. Germline CDR1 SGHTA, CDR2 FQGNSA. The CDR3 extends over 14 amino acids. V was pared by 6 bases and J by 14 bases, with 23 bases between. In DNA, the CDR3 is TGTGCCAGCAGACCGTCCCAGCAGGCAGCCTACGAGCATTTT. It specifies CASRPSQQAAYEHF.

The chain couples TRBV20-1 to TRBJ2-6; 8 nucleotides match TRBD2. This CDR3 region has 14 residues. Germline lookup yields CDR1 DFQATT and CDR2 SNEGSKA (reference sequence). With 5 bases clipped from V and 11 bases from J, the junction kept 11 bases outside the gene matches. In DNA, the CDR3 is TGCAGTGCTCCGGGACTAGGGGGAGCCTACGTCCTGACTTTC. Translated: CSAPGLGGAYVLTF.